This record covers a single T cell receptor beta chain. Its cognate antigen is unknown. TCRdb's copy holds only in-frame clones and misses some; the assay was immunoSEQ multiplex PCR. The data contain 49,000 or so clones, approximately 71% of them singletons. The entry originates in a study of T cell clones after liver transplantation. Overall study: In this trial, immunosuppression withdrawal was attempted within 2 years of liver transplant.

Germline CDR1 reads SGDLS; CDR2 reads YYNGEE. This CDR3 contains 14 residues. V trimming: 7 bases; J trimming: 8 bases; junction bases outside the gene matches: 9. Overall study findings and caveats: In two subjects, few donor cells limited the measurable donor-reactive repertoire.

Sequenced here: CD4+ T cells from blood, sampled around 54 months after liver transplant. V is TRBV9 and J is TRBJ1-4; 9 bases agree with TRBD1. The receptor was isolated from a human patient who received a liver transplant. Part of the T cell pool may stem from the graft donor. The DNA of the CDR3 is TGTGCCAGCGGGGGGACAGGGAGGGAAGAAAAACTGTTTTTT. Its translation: CASGGTGREEKLFF.